This T cell receptor beta chain was captured by sequencing in a study of vaccination and CD4 T cells after COVID-19. Study-level background: Post-COVID specimens were obtained a median about 100 days after diagnosis (range 35 to 161).

Treatment indicated: roughly 11-day PBMC culture with coronavirus spike peptide pools or control peptides (ViraFEST assay). Investigators isolated CD4+ T cells by negative selection after 10 days of culture. With respect to this clonotype: The antigen remains unidentified.

Germline CDR1 is MDHEN and CDR2 is SYDVKM. Trimming took 3 bases from V and 12 from J, leaving 14 bases between them. CDR3 length: 12 residues. Sequenced with the Oncomine TCR Beta short-read assay was DNA taken from cultured CD4+ T cells. MiXCR was run by TCRdb on the PCR reads, yielding one entry per CDR3 protein. This sample has around 15,000 distinct CDR3 sequences, with around 70% found just once. Sample: CD4+ T cells from blood, cultured in vitro. This sequence originates from a human donor who had recovered from COVID-19. The gene calls are TRBV28 and TRBJ1-2; D is uncertain. CDR3 sequence reads: CASSFYRAKNTF. The DNA for the CDR3 is TGTGCCAGCAGTTTCTACAGAGCCAAGAACACCTTC.